This passage covers 18 T cell receptor beta chains from one sample sequenced in a study of cytomegalovirus exposure and HLA in healthy donors. Measured with immunoSEQ multiplex PCR; TCRdb has only the in-frame clones, and not every one. In the table there are approximately 120,000 clones, around 94% of which are singletons. Source material: PBMCs. The receptors were gathered from a woman aged 18-29 years in good health and CMV-seronegative.

The chain is built from TRBV29-1 and TRBJ1-1, with D uncertain. The CDR3 runs 12 residues. Trimming cost V 7 bases and J 5 bases, with 14 bases left between them. Germline CDR1 is SQVTM and CDR2 is ANQGSEA. Here the CDR3 DNA reads TGCAGCGGCGGTGGATCGGGAACTGAAGCTTTCTTT. Translating gives CSGGGSGTEAFF. Full variable domain (missing parts from reference TRBV29-1 and TRBJ1-1): SAVISQKPSRDICQRGTSLTIQCQVDSQVTMMFWYRQQPGQSLTLIATANQGSEATYESGFVIDKFPISRPNLTFSTLTVSNMSPEDSSIYLCSGGGSGTEAFFGQGTRLTVV.

The rearrangement joins TRBV7-3 to TRBJ2-2; perhaps TRBD2 as D (5 bases). V lost 4 bases, J lost 6 bases, and 12 bases lay in between. The CDR3 runs to 14 residues. The germline V gene encodes CDR1 SGHTA and CDR2 FQGTGA. CDR3 protein: CASSSLGGAGELFF. CDR3 nucleotide sequence: TGTGCCAGCAGCTCCTTAGGAGGCGCCGGGGAGCTGTTTTTT.

The rearrangement links TRBV9 to TRBJ1-1; 8 nucleotides match TRBD1. This CDR3 has 14 amino acids. J lost 4 bases, V lost 3 bases, and 5 bases had no gene match. CDR1 and CDR2 (germline): SGDLS, YYNGEE. CDR3 residues: CASSAIQGGTEAFF. The DNA for the CDR3 is TGTGCCAGCAGCGCGATACAGGGGGGCACTGAAGCTTTCTTT.

This chain joins TRBV6-5 and TRBJ2-1; D possibly corresponds to TRBD1 (5 bases). The CDR3 is made up of 15 amino acids. Germline assignment: CDR1 MNHEY and CDR2 SVGAGI. Trimming left V 4 bases short and J 9 bases short, with 19 bases between. CDR3 sequence: CASSLFHPRVGEQFF. The CDR3 DNA reads TGTGCCAGCAGTTTATTCCACCCCAGGGTTGGTGAGCAGTTCTTC.

The chain joins TRBV4-1 to TRBJ2-7, with 8 bases aligning to TRBD1. Germline values: CDR1 MGHRA, CDR2 YSYEKL. The trim removed 1 base at V and 5 bases at J, leaving 7 bases unmatched. The CDR3 runs 15 residues. CDR3: CASSQGQGAVHEQYF. The CDR3 bases are TGCGCCAGCAGCCAAGGGCAGGGGGCTGTTCACGAGCAGTACTTC.

The chain combines TRBV7-9 with TRBJ2-3; maybe TRBD1 (6 bases). The CDR3 has 16 residues. V lost 1 base to trimming and J lost 9 bases, with 20 bases between them. Germline loops: CDR1 SEHNR, CDR2 FQNEAQ (reference sequence). CDR3 sequence: CASSLDSNPDRETQYF. Written as DNA, the CDR3 is TGTGCCAGCAGCTTAGATAGTAATCCGGACAGAGAGACGCAGTATTTT.

The J gene is TRBJ1-3, the V gene TRBV11-1; D remains ambiguous. CDR1 SGHAT and CDR2 FQDESV come from the germline V gene (reference sequence). The CDR3 is 14 residues long. V was trimmed by 3 bases and J by 2 bases, leaving 8 bases between them. CDR3 loop: CASSFGSPGNTIYF. CDR3 bases: TGTGCCAGCAGCTTTGGGAGCCCTGGAAACACCATATATTTT. Full variable domain (remainder filled in from reference TRBV11-1 and TRBJ1-3): EAEVAQSPRYKITEKSQAVAFWCDPISGHATLYWYRQILGQGPELLVQFQDESVVDDSQLPKDRFSAERLKGVDSTLKIQPAELGDSAMYLCASSFGSPGNTIYFGEGSWLTVV.

The chain uses TRBV27 and TRBJ2-7; TRBD1 aligns across 9 bases. The junction had 4 bases not matched to a gene; V was cut back by 5 bases and J by 2 bases. Per germline, CDR1 MNHEY and CDR2 SMNVEV (reference sequence). The CDR3 is made up of 14 amino acids. CDR3 DNA sequence: TGTGCCAGCAGTACAGGGGGCGCGACCTACGAGCAGTACTTC. Translation: CASSTGGATYEQYF.

This clone appeared a single time. The chain has TRBV2 and TRBJ1-2; TRBD1 matches 9 bases. V gave up 3 bases and J gave up 7 bases; unmatched junction bases: 3. Germline CDR1 is SNHLY and CDR2 is FYNNEI. The CDR3 has 13 residues. CDR3 in amino acids: CASSDGTGFGYTF. The CDR3 coding sequence is TGTGCCAGCAGTGATGGGACAGGGTTTGGCTACACCTTC. Full variable domain (remainder filled in from reference TRBV2 and TRBJ1-2): EPEVTQTPSHQVTQMGQEVILRCVPISNHLYFYWYRQILGQKVEFLVSFYNNEISEKSEIFDDQFSVERPDGSNFTLKIRSTKLEDSAMYFCASSDGTGFGYTFGSGTRLTVV.

This chain uses TRBV7-9 with TRBJ2-5; TRBD2 is a possible D gene (6 bases). CDR3 length: 13 residues. Germline assignment: CDR1 SEHNR and CDR2 FQNEAQ (reference sequence). V was shortened by 3 bases and J by 2 bases, with 7 bases between the two germline ends. The chain's CDR3 is CASSLGGQETQYF. The CDR3 nucleotides read TGTGCCAGCAGCTTGGGGGGACAAGAGACCCAGTACTTC. The complete variable domain, with remaining parts taken from reference TRBV7-9 and TRBJ2-5, reads DTGVSQNPRHKITKRGQNVTFRCDPISEHNRLYWYRQTLGQGPEFLTYFQNEAQLEKSRLLSDRFSAERPKGSFSTLEIQRTEQGDSAMYLCASSLGGQETQYFGPGTRLLVL.

This clone was recorded at least ten times. The CDR3 DNA follows: TGTGCCAGCAGCTCAGGGGGTGAAGCTTTCTTT. Translated, it gives CASSSGGEAFF. The chain carries TRBV7-3 and TRBJ1-1, with 7 nucleotides matching TRBD1. The CDR3 spans 11 residues. Trimming removed 4 bases from V and 7 bases from J; junction bases left unmatched: 0. CDR1 is SGHTA and CDR2 is FQGTGA in the germline V gene.

This chain's CDR3 is CASSYDTRNTGELFF. Written as DNA, the CDR3 is TGTGCCAGCAGTTACGACACTAGGAACACCGGGGAGCTGTTTTTT. This sequence joins TRBV2 and TRBJ2-2; D possibly corresponds to TRBD2 (5 bases). Trimming pared 5 bases from V and 1 base from J, leaving 11 bases between. Germline-derived CDR1 and CDR2 are SNHLY and FYNNEI. The CDR3 is made up of 15 amino acids. The variable domain in full, completed from reference TRBV2 and TRBJ2-2, reads EPEVTQTPSHQVTQMGQEVILRCVPISNHLYFYWYRQILGQKVEFLVSFYNNEISEKSEIFDDQFSVERPDGSNFTLKIRSTKLEDSAMYFCASSYDTRNTGELFFGEGSRLTVL.

This clone appeared once. The rearrangement joins TRBV10-3 to TRBJ2-1; D is possibly TRBD2 (5 bases). V lost 8 bases to trimming and J lost 7 bases, with 18 bases between them. The CDR3 has 14 residues. Per germline, CDR1 ENHRY and CDR2 SYGVKD. In DNA, the CDR3 is TGTGCCATCGGCGGAGGTACTAGTGCTAATGAGCAGTTCTTC. This codes for CAIGGGTSANEQFF.

The chain is built from TRBV10-2 and TRBJ2-7; TRBD2 matches 8 bases. V lost 6 bases to trimming and J lost 1 base; unmatched junction nucleotides: 11. Germline V lookup: CDR1 WSHSY, CDR2 SAAADI. The CDR3 covers 16 residues. The CDR3 sequence is CASSPPRSSGSYEQYF. CDR3 nucleotides: TGCGCCAGCAGCCCCCCCCGGTCTAGCGGGTCCTACGAGCAGTACTTC.

V and J are TRBV9 and TRBJ2-3, with D hard to call. With 0 bases removed from V and 0 bases from J, the gap between germline ends came to 8 bases. The CDR3 runs to 15 residues. In germline, CDR1 is SGDLS, CDR2 YYNGEE. The CDR3 is CASSVGSPSTDTQYF. CDR3 sequence (DNA): TGTGCCAGCAGCGTAGGCAGTCCTAGCACAGATACGCAGTATTTT.

A note on this clone: Other DNA sequences in the sample encode the same CDR3. J is TRBJ2-1 and V is TRBV19; D is perhaps TRBD2 (5 bases). The germline V and J ends were trimmed by 4 bases and 4 bases, with 8 bases remaining between them. CDR1 LNHDA and CDR2 SQIVND come from the germline V gene (reference sequence). CDR3 size: 13 residues. This CDR3 is CASSTGLYNEQFF. CDR3 coding DNA: TGTGCCAGTAGTACCGGACTTTACAATGAGCAGTTCTTC.

The gene calls are TRBV27 and TRBJ2-3; 8 bases align to TRBD2. This CDR3 has 16 amino acids. V lost 5 bases and J lost 6; bases outside the gene matches: 13. CDR1 and CDR2 (germline): MNHEY, SMNVEV (reference sequence). CDR3 sequence: CASSPTPFGGRDTQYF. As DNA, the CDR3 is TGTGCCAGCAGTCCTACCCCGTTTGGCGGGAGGGATACGCAGTATTTT.

The V call is TRBV28, the J call TRBJ1-5; TRBD1 matches 12 bases. The germline V gene encodes CDR1 MDHEN and CDR2 SYDVKM. After removal of 6 bases from V and 3 bases from J, the junction contained 15 bases not matched to a gene. The CDR3 length is 19 residues. CDR3 sequence (DNA): TGTGCCAGCAGGACCCCGGGACAGGGGGCGACAGGTTTCAATCAGCCCCAGCATTTT. It encodes CASRTPGQGATGFNQPQHF.